This T cell receptor (beta chain) was sequenced during a study of T cells after yellow fever vaccination. TCRdb used MiXCR to reprocess the 5' RACE reads, holding one entry per CDR3 protein. Among 550,000 or so distinct CDR3 sequences listed, roughly a fifth were seen once. With 5 bases removed from V and 6 bases from J, the gap between germline ends came to 16 bases. This CDR3 has 14 residues. CDR1 is MNHEY, CDR2 SVGEGT, per germline. The material sequenced was PBMCs, taken 15 days after the yellow fever booster vaccination. The clonotype comes from a young man who received the YFV17D yellow fever vaccine. V is TRBV6-2 or TRBV6-3 and J is TRBJ1-2, with D possibly matching TRBD1 (5 bases). The CDR3 loop reads CASSDPGRIDGYTF. In DNA form, the CDR3 reads TGTGCCAGCAGTGACCCGGGACGGATAGATGGCTACACCTTC.